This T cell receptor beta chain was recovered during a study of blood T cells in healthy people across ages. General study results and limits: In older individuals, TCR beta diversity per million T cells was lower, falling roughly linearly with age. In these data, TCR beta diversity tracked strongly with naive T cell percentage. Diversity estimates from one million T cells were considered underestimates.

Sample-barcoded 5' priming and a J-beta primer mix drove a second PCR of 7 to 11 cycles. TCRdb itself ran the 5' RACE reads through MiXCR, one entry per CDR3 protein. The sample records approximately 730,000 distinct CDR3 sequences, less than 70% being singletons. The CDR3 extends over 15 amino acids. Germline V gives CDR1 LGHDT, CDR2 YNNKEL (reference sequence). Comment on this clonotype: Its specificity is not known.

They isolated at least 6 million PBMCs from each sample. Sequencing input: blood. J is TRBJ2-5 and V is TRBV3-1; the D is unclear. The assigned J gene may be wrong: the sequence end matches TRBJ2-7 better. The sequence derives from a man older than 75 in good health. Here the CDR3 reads CASSQEVVRRGEQYF. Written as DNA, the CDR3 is TGTGCCAGCAGCCAAGAAGTGGTGCGGAGAGGCGAGCAGTACTTC.